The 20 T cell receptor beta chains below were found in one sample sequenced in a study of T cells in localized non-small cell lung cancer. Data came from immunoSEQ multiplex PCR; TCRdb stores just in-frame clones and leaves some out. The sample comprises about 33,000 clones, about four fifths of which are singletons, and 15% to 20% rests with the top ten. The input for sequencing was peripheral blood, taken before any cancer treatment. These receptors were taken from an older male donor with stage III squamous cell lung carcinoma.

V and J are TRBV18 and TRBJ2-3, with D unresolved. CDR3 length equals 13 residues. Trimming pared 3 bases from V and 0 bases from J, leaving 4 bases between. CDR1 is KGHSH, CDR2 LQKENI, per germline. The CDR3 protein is CASSPSSTDTQYF. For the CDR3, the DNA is TGTGCCAGCTCACCCTCTAGCACAGATACGCAGTATTTT.

CDR3 in DNA: TGTGCCAGCAGTCTTCCGCCGGGGGTGCGGTATAGCTCCTATAATTCACCCCTCCACTTT. Amino acid sequence: CASSLPPGVRYSSYNSPLHF. V usage is TRBV28 and J usage is TRBJ1-6; TRBD1 might be the D (5 bases). V lost 5 bases, J lost 0 bases, and 23 bases lay in between. The germline gives CDR1 MDHEN, CDR2 SYDVKM. CDR3 length equals 20 residues.

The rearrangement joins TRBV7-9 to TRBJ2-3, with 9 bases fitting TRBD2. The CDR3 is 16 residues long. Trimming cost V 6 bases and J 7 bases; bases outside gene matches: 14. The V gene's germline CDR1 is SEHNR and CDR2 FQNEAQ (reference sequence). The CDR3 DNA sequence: TGTGCCAGCAGTCCCCGGCGGCGGGAGGGCCGAAATACGCAGTATTTT. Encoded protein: CASSPRRREGRNTQYF.

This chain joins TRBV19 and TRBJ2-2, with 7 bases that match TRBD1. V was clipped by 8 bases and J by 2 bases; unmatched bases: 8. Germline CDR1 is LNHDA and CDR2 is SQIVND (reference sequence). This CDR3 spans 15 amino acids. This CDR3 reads CASRDPGGNTGELFF. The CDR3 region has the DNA TGTGCCAGTCGAGACCCAGGGGGAAACACCGGGGAGCTGTTTTTT. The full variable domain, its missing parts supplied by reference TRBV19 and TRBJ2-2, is DGGITQSPKYLFRKEGQNVTLSCEQNLNHDAMYWYRQDPGQGLRLIYYSQIVNDFQKGDIAEGYSVSREKKESFPLTVTSAQKNPTAFYLCASRDPGGNTGELFFGEGSRLTVL.

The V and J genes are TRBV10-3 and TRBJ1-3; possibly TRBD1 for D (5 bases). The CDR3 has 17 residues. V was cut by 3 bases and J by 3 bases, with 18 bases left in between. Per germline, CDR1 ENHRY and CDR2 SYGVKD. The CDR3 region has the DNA TGTGCCATCAGTGATCCGTCCGCGGGGGGAGGTGGAAACACCATATATTTT. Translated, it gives CAISDPSAGGGGNTIYF.

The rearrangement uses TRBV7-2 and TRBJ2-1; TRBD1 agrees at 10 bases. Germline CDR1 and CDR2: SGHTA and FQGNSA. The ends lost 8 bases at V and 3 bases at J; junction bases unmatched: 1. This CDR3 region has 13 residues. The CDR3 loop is CASRTGGYNEQFF. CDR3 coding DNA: TGTGCCAGCCGGACAGGGGGCTACAATGAGCAGTTCTTC.

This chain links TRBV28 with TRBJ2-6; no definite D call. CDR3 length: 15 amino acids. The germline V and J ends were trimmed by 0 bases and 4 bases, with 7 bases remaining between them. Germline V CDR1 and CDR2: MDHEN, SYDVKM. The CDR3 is CASSLWARGANVLTF. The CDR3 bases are TGTGCCAGCAGTTTATGGGCGAGGGGGGCCAACGTCCTGACTTTC.

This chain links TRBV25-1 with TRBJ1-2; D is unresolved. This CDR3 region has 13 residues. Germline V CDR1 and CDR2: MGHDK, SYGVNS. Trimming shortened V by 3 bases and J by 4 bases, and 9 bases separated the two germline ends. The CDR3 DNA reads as TGTGCCAGCAGTGACGGTCAGAGCTATGGCTACACCTTC. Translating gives CASSDGQSYGYTF.

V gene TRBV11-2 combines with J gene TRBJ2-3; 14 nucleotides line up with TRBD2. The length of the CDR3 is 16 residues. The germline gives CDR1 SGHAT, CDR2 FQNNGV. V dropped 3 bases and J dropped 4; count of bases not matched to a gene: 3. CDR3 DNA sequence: TGTGCCAGCAGCTTGGTGACTAGCGGGAGGGCAGATACGCAGTATTTT. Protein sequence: CASSLVTSGRADTQYF.

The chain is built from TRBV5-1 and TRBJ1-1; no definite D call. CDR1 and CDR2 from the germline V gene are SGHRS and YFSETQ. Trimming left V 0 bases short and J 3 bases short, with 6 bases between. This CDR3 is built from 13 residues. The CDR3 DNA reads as TGCGCCAGCAGCTTGGAGGCCTACACTGAAGCTTTCTTT. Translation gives CASSLEAYTEAFF.

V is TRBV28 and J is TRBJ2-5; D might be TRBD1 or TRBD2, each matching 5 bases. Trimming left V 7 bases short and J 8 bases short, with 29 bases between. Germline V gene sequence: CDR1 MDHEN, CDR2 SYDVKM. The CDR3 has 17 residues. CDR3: CASNLRLTASGTTTQYF. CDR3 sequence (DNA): TGTGCCAGCAACCTCCGTCTGACCGCATCGGGGACCACCACCCAGTACTTC. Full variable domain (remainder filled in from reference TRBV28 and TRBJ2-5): DVKVTQSSRYLVKRTGEKVFLECVQDMDHENMFWYRQDPGLGLRLIYFSYDVKMKEKGDIPEGYSVSREKKERFSLILESASTNQTSMYLCASNLRLTASGTTTQYFGPGTRLLVL.

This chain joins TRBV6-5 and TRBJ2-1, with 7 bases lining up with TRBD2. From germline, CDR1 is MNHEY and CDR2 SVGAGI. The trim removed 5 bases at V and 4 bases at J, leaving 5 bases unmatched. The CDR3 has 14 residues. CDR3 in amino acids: CASSPGGQYNEQFF. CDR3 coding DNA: TGTGCCAGCAGTCCGGGAGGCCAATACAATGAGCAGTTCTTC.

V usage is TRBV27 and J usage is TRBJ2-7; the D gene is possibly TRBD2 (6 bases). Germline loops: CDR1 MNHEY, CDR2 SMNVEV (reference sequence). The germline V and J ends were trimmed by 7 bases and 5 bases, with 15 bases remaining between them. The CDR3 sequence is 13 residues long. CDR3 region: CASKRSGGDEQYF. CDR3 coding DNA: TGTGCCAGCAAGAGAAGCGGAGGGGACGAGCAGTACTTC.

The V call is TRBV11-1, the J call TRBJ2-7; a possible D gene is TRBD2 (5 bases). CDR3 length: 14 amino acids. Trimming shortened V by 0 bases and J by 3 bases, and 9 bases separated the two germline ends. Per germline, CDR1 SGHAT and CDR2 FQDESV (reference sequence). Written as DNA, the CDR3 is TGTGCCAGCAGCTTAGCGCTTAGCGTCTACGAGCAGTACTTC. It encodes CASSLALSVYEQYF.

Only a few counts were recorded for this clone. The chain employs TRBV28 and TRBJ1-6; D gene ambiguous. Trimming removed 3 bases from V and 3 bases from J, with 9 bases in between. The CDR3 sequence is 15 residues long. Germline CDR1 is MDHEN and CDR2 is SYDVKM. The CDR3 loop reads CASSLEWNYNSPLHF. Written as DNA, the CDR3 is TGTGCCAGCAGTTTGGAGTGGAACTATAATTCACCCCTCCACTTT.

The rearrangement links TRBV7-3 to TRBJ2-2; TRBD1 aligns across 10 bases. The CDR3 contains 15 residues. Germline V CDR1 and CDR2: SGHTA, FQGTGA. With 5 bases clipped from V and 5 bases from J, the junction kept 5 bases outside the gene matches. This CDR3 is CASSQWTGGTGELFF. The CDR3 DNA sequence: TGTGCCAGCAGCCAGTGGACAGGGGGAACCGGGGAGCTGTTTTTT.

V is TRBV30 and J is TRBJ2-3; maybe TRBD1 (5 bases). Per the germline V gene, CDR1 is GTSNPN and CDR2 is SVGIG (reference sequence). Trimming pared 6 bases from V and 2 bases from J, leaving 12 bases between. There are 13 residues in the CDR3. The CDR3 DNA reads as TGTGCCTGTAGGGGCAGAGCCACAGATACGCAGTATTTT. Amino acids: CACRGRATDTQYF.

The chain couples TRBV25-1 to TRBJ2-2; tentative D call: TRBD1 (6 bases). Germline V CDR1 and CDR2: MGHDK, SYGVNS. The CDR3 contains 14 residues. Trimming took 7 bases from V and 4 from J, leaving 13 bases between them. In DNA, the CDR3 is TGTGCCAGCAAGGGGGACGGAGTCACCGGGGAGCTGTTTTTT. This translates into CASKGDGVTGELFF.

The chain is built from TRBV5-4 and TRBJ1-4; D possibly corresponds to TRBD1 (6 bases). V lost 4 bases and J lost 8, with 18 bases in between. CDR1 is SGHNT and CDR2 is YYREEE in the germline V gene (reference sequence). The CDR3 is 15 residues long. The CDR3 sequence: CASSPGWGPEEKLFF. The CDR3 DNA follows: TGTGCCAGCAGCCCCGGTTGGGGGCCCGAGGAAAAACTGTTTTTT.

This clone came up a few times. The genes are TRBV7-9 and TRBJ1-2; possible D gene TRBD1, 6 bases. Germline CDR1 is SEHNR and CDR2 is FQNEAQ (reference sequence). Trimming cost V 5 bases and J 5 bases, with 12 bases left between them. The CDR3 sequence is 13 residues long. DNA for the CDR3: TGTGCCAGCAGCACGGGGCAGGGGTATGGCTACACCTTC. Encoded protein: CASSTGQGYGYTF.